The 24 T cell receptor beta chains in this list originate from one sample, sequenced in a study of T-cell memory formation after mild COVID-19. Via MiXCR, TCRdb re-called the 5' RACE reads, giving one row per CDR3 protein. The sample consists of roughly 300,000 distinct CDR3 sequences, roughly an eighth of them appearing once. The sequencing input was PBMCs or a T cell subset sorted from them (not recorded which). The receptors derive from a man aged 18 to 30 who had mild COVID-19 (a few samples of this study predate the infection). Cell type and time point are not known.

This clonotype came up a few times. The V call is TRBV9, the J call TRBJ2-4; 12 positions agree with TRBD2. CDR3 length equals 21 residues. V lost 3 bases and J lost 2; bases outside the gene matches: 18. Germline V gene sequence: CDR1 SGDLS, CDR2 YYNGEE. CDR3 in amino acids: CASSDLKFLAGGPFPKNIQYF. DNA for the CDR3: TGTGCCAGCAGCGACCTCAAATTCCTAGCGGGGGGGCCATTTCCCAAAAACATTCAGTACTTC. The entire variable domain, with the rest obtained from reference TRBV9 and TRBJ2-4, is as follows: DSGVTQTPKHLITATGQRVTLRCSPRSGDLSVYWYQQSLDQGLQFLIQYYNGEERAKGNILERFSAQQFPDLHSELNLSSLELGDSALYFCASSDLKFLAGGPFPKNIQYFGAGTRLSVL.

This clonotype was seen only a few times. V and J are TRBV9 and TRBJ2-7, with TRBD1 identical over 7 bases. The CDR3 runs to 13 residues. The germline V gene has CDR1 SGDLS and CDR2 YYNGEE. V lost 3 bases and J lost 4; bases outside the gene matches: 4. The CDR3 region has the DNA TGTGCCAGCAGCGAGGGGGACAGATACGAGCAGTACTTC. It encodes CASSEGDRYEQYF.

This sequence joins TRBV30 and TRBJ2-7; D may be TRBD1 (6 bases). The CDR3 has 12 amino acids. CDR1 is GTSNPN and CDR2 is SVGIG in the germline V gene (reference sequence). V shed 5 bases and J shed 3 bases, with 11 bases lying between them. CDR3 residues: CAWSGTNYEQYF. Written as DNA, the CDR3 is TGTGCCTGGTCCGGGACAAACTACGAGCAGTACTTC.

The rearrangement uses TRBV27 and TRBJ1-1; D might be TRBD1 (6 bases). Trimming pared 3 bases from V and 5 bases from J, leaving 10 bases between. The CDR3 length is 13 residues. Germline loops: CDR1 MNHEY, CDR2 SMNVEV (reference sequence). The CDR3 bases are TGTGCCAGCAGTTTTACAGGGAAGACTGAAGCTTTCTTT. Protein: CASSFTGKTEAFF.

In DNA form, the CDR3 reads TGTGCCAGCTCCCCGGGGCCAGAAGATACGCAGTATTTT. It specifies CASSPGPEDTQYF. This chain links TRBV7-3 with TRBJ2-3; tentatively, D is TRBD1 or TRBD2 (5 bases each). Germline V CDR1 and CDR2: SGHTA, FQGTGA. V gave up 8 bases and J gave up 5 bases, with 14 bases separating them. This CDR3 comprises 13 residues.

This clonotype came up a few times. CDR3 protein: CASSQSSQVDYTF. The CDR3 DNA reads as TGTGCCAGCAGCCAGTCCTCGCAGGTGGACTACACCTTC. The rearrangement uses TRBV4-2 and TRBJ1-2; D is undetermined. The CDR3 runs 13 residues. Germline loops: CDR1 LGHNA, CDR2 YNFKEQ. V shed 3 bases and J shed 10 bases, with 15 bases lying between them.

J is TRBJ2-3 and V is TRBV6-5; 8 bases line up with TRBD2. CDR1 is MNHEY, CDR2 SVGAGI, per germline. Germline trimming cut 5 bases from V and 5 bases from J; bases unmatched to any gene: 9. This CDR3 has 15 residues. The CDR3, as DNA: TGTGCCAGCAGTCGTCCGCGGGGGGCCGGAGATACGCAGTATTTT. This translates into CASSRPRGAGDTQYF.

This clonotype was seen at least ten times. The chain is built from TRBV7-2 and TRBJ2-2; 10 nucleotides agree with TRBD2. The CDR3 consists of 15 residues. J gave up 6 bases and V 3 bases, and 4 bases lay outside the gene matches. Per germline, CDR1 SGHTA and CDR2 FQGNSA. CDR3 DNA: TGTGCCAGCAGCTTGAGCGGGGGGGCCCCCGGGGAGCTGTTTTTT. Its protein product is CASSLSGGAPGELFF.

This clonotype has just a few counts. The chain joins TRBV5-1 to TRBJ1-3; D is perhaps TRBD1 (5 bases). Germline CDR1 reads SGHRS; CDR2 reads YFSETQ. The ends were cut back, 5 bases at V and 4 bases at J, with 19 bases in the middle. The CDR3 runs 16 residues. The CDR3 protein is CASRELVSGTGNTIYF. CDR3 nucleotide sequence: TGCGCCAGCAGGGAGTTGGTATCAGGGACCGGAAACACCATATATTTT.

The chain combines TRBV6-1 with TRBJ2-7; TRBD2 aligns across 7 bases. The CDR3 extends over 14 amino acids. Germline V gives CDR1 MNHNS, CDR2 SASEGT. Trimming at V came to 3 bases and at J to 2 bases, leaving 4 bases not matched to a gene. CDR3 in DNA: TGTGCCAGCAGTGATCGGGGGGTTGCCTACGAGCAGTACTTC. Translated: CASSDRGVAYEQYF.

The table lists this clonotype with a few counts. This chain connects TRBV11-2 to TRBJ1-6; 9 bases are a match to TRBD1. Germline CDR1 reads SGHAT; CDR2 reads FQNNGV. The CDR3 has 15 amino acids. The V gene end was trimmed by 6 bases and the J gene end by 7 bases; junction bases not matched to a gene: 7. The CDR3 region has the DNA TGTGCCAGCAGAGAAAGGACAGGGGTGAATTCACCCCTCCACTTT. It yields the protein CASRERTGVNSPLHF. Combining the CDR3 with reference TRBV11-2 and TRBJ1-6 gives the whole variable domain EAGVAQSPRYKIIEKRQSVAFWCNPISGHATLYWYQQILGQGPKLLIQFQNNGVVDDSQLPKDRFSAERLKGVDSTLKIQPAKLEDSAVYLCASRERTGVNSPLHFGNGTRLTVT.

CDR3 nucleotide sequence: TGTGCCAGCAGTTACTCGATTGTCCGAGGGTTTGGAAACACCATATATTTT. Protein: CASSYSIVRGFGNTIYF. The gene calls are TRBV6-5 and TRBJ1-3; D is ambiguous. Germline V gene sequence: CDR1 MNHEY, CDR2 SVGAGI. The V and J ends lost 0 bases and 3 bases respectively, with 15 bases between them. CDR3 length equals 17 residues.

The count of this clonotype is one. V is TRBV24-1 and J is TRBJ2-5; 7 positions match TRBD2. The germline V gene has CDR1 KGHDR and CDR2 SFDVKD. Trimming cost V 1 base and J 3 bases; bases outside gene matches: 4. There are 15 residues in the CDR3. DNA for the CDR3: TGTGCCACCAGTGATTTAGGACGGGGGGAAGAGACCCAGTACTTC. It specifies CATSDLGRGEETQYF.

The rearrangement uses TRBV5-5 and TRBJ2-3, with D possibly matching TRBD2 (5 bases). The V end lost 0 bases, the J end lost 0 bases, and 11 bases lay between the germline ends. This CDR3 is 16 amino acids long. In germline, CDR1 is SGHKS, CDR2 YYEKEE (reference sequence). The CDR3 coding sequence is TGTGCCAGCAGCTTGGTTGGCGGGTCGAGCACAGATACGCAGTATTTT. Amino acids: CASSLVGGSSTDTQYF.

The V and J genes are TRBV5-1 and TRBJ1-1; D unclear. This CDR3 has 14 amino acids. Trimming removed 0 bases at V and 3 bases at J, with 9 bases between. Germline V lookup: CDR1 SGHRS, CDR2 YFSETQ. The CDR3 DNA reads as TGCGCCAGCAGCTTGGTGGGAGAATACACTGAAGCTTTCTTT. Residues: CASSLVGEYTEAFF.

This clonotype was observed a handful of times. The chain links TRBV6-5 to TRBJ2-2; a possible D gene is TRBD1 (6 bases). This CDR3 is built from 13 residues. The germline V gene has CDR1 MNHEY and CDR2 SVGAGI. Trimming removed 5 bases from V and 6 bases from J, with 10 bases in between. The CDR3 loop reads CASSDTGPGELFF. The CDR3 nucleotides read TGTGCCAGCAGTGATACAGGGCCCGGGGAGCTGTTTTTT.

The table lists this clonotype with many counts. The V and J genes are TRBV25-1 and TRBJ2-5; tentative D call: TRBD1 (5 bases). V dropped 3 bases and J dropped 5 bases, with 13 bases sitting between them. Germline V gene data show CDR1 as MGHDK and CDR2 as SYGVNS. There are 14 residues in the CDR3. Here the CDR3 reads CASSDQGTGETQYF. The CDR3 DNA sequence: TGTGCCAGCAGTGACCAGGGCACTGGCGAGACCCAGTACTTC.

The chain carries TRBV4-3 and TRBJ2-5, with D possibly TRBD1 on 6 matching bases. Per the germline V gene, CDR1 is LGHNA and CDR2 is YSLEER. The CDR3 contains 16 residues. Trimming shortened V by 3 bases and J by 4 bases, and 18 bases separated the two germline ends. CDR3 sequence reads: CASSHTTSGVRETQYF. CDR3 in DNA: TGCGCCAGCAGCCACACTACTTCAGGGGTCAGAGAGACCCAGTACTTC.

This clonotype was seen more than once but under ten times. This chain uses TRBV7-3 with TRBJ1-1; tentative D call: TRBD1 (6 bases). V was shortened by 2 bases and J by 4 bases, with 11 bases between the two germline ends. This CDR3 is 14 amino acids long. The germline V gene encodes CDR1 SGHTA and CDR2 FQGTGA. CDR3 amino acids: CASSLGGGSTEAFF. CDR3 DNA sequence: TGTGCCAGCAGCTTAGGCGGGGGCAGCACTGAAGCTTTCTTT.

Concerning this clonotype: One end of the junction varies from germline; a read error may be responsible. This sequence joins TRBV7-2 and TRBJ1-4; D gene unclear. Germline V gene data show CDR1 as SGHTA and CDR2 as FQGNSA. The CDR3 length is 12 residues. The CDR3 coding sequence is TGTGCCAGCAGGACTCCGGGAGAACGATATCATTTT. This gives the protein CASRTPGERYHF.

This chain joins TRBV20-1 and TRBJ2-1; TRBD2 matches at 9 bases. Germline assignment: CDR1 DFQATT and CDR2 SNEGSKA (reference sequence). V dropped 7 bases and J dropped 4; count of bases not matched to a gene: 8. The CDR3 contains 14 residues. The CDR3 DNA follows: TGCAGTGTTGGGCTAGCGGGGAGATACAATGAGCAGTTCTTC. Protein: CSVGLAGRYNEQFF.

The chain recombines TRBV5-1 with TRBJ2-2; D may correspond to TRBD1 or TRBD2 (5 bases each). Trimming stripped 4 bases from V and 8 bases from J, with 12 bases between. The germline gives CDR1 SGHRS, CDR2 YFSETQ. This CDR3 is 13 amino acids long. CDR3 in amino acids: CASSRDGTGELFF. The CDR3 nucleotides are TGCGCCAGCAGCAGGGACGGAACGGGGGAGCTGTTTTTT. The variable domain in full, with the rest retrieved from reference TRBV5-1 and TRBJ2-2, is KAGVTQTPRYLIKTRGQQVTLSCSPISGHRSVSWYQQTPGQGLQFLFEYFSETQRNKGNFPGRFSGRQFSNSRSEMNVSTLELGDSALYLCASSRDGTGELFFGEGSRLTVL.

The chain couples TRBV7-8 to TRBJ2-5; D gene ambiguous. This CDR3 is built from 14 residues. Germline V gives CDR1 SGHVS, CDR2 FQNEAQ. Between the trimmed V and J ends, which lost 1 base and 7 bases, there was a span of 13 bases. The CDR3 is CASSLEGRSGTQYF. The CDR3 nucleotides read TGTGCCAGCAGCTTAGAGGGCAGATCAGGGACCCAGTACTTC.

J is TRBJ1-2 and V is TRBV12-3 or TRBV12-4; unclear D gene. Trimming left V 3 bases short and J 4 bases short, with 9 bases between. The CDR3 length is 13 residues. CDR3 region: CASSLETPYGYTF. As DNA, the CDR3 is TGTGCCAGCAGTTTGGAGACCCCCTATGGCTACACCTTC.